These 31 T cell receptor beta chains were all obtained from the same sample, sequenced in a study of T cell responses to AZD1222 COVID-19 vaccine. TCRdb keeps only in-frame clones here, not all; method: immunoSEQ multiplex PCR. The table lists tens of thousands of clones, about 88% of them singletons. The material sequenced was peripheral blood, taken on day 0 of AZD1222 vaccination. The source of these receptors is an adult in good health.

The chain couples TRBV6-6 to TRBJ1-1; the D is unclear. The ends were cut back, 6 bases at V and 4 bases at J, with 9 bases in the middle. The CDR3 totals 12 residues. Germline CDR1 reads MNHNY; CDR2 reads SVGAGI (reference sequence). The CDR3 reads CASSALGTEAFF. In DNA, the CDR3 is TGTGCCAGCAGCGCGTTGGGCACTGAAGCTTTCTTT.

This clone was counted only a few times. The J gene is TRBJ2-7, the V gene TRBV7-8; TRBD2 matches at 7 bases. The CDR3 is 15 residues long. V lost 3 bases, J lost 5 bases, and 10 bases stayed unmatched. CDR1 is SGHVS and CDR2 is FQNEAQ in the germline V gene. CDR3 nucleotide sequence: TGTGCCAGCAGCTTGACTAGCTCTTACATCCACGAGCAGTACTTC. Translating it yields CASSLTSSYIHEQYF.

The chain has TRBV10-3 and TRBJ1-1, with D possibly being TRBD1 (6 bases). CDR3 length equals 15 residues. Trimming stripped 4 bases from V and 0 bases from J, with 12 bases between. Looked up from germline, CDR1 is ENHRY and CDR2 is SYGVKD. CDR3 in DNA: TGTGCCATCAGTGCTAAAGGACAGATGAACACTGAAGCTTTCTTT. Translating gives CAISAKGQMNTEAFF.

The gene calls are TRBV10-2 and TRBJ1-1; 10 bases line up with TRBD1. The germline CDR1 and CDR2 sequences are WSHSY and SAAADI. Trimming took 4 bases from V and 3 from J; bases not matched to a gene: 8. This CDR3 has 16 residues. Written as DNA, the CDR3 is TGCGCCAGCAGTGCCCCGGACAGGGGGTCCTACACTGAAGCTTTCTTT. This encodes CASSAPDRGSYTEAFF.

V is TRBV3-1 (or the pseudogene TRBV3-2) and J is TRBJ2-1; 7 positions agree with TRBD2. Per germline, CDR1 LGHDT and CDR2 YNNKEL (reference sequence). V trimming: 4 bases; J trimming: 6 bases; junction bases outside the gene matches: 6. The CDR3 has 14 residues. The CDR3 reads CASSRAGPSNEQFF. CDR3 in DNA: TGTGCCAGCAGCCGAGCGGGGCCCTCCAATGAGCAGTTCTTC.

The chain is built from TRBV6-6 and TRBJ2-1; perhaps TRBD1 as D (5 bases). The CDR3 contains 12 residues. CDR1 is MNHNY, CDR2 SVGAGI, per germline (reference sequence). Trimming shortened V by 4 bases and J by 9 bases, and 10 bases separated the two germline ends. For the CDR3, the DNA is TGTGCCAGCAGTTTCCAGGGTCCTGAGCAGTTCTTC. It is translated as CASSFQGPEQFF.

This clone was observed a few times. The V gene is TRBV5-6, the J gene TRBJ2-7; tentative D call: TRBD2 (6 bases). The CDR3 is 14 residues long. V shed 4 bases and J shed 3 bases, with 14 bases lying between them. Germline V gene lookup returns CDR1 SGHDT and CDR2 YYEEEE. The DNA of the CDR3 is TGTGCCAGCAGCGCCGGGACGGACTACTACGAGCAGTACTTC. Amino acid sequence: CASSAGTDYYEQYF. Complete variable domain (other parts from reference TRBV5-6 and TRBJ2-7): DAGVTQSPTHLIKTRGQQVTLRCSPKSGHDTVSWYQQALGQGPQFIFQYYEEEERQRGNFPDRFSGHQFPNYSSELNVNALLLGDSALYLCASSAGTDYYEQYFGPGTRLTVT.

The genes are TRBV28 and TRBJ2-7; 10 bases fit TRBD1. The CDR3 totals 14 residues. Germline loops: CDR1 MDHEN, CDR2 SYDVKM. V trimming: 6 bases; J trimming: 4 bases; junction bases outside the gene matches: 6. This chain's CDR3 is CASSPTGGAYEQYF. The CDR3 DNA is TGTGCCAGCAGCCCGACAGGGGGCGCTTACGAGCAGTACTTC.

The chain couples TRBV6-5 to TRBJ1-1; D perhaps matches TRBD1 (5 bases). There are 13 residues in the CDR3. V lost 6 bases to trimming and J lost 2 bases, with 10 bases between them. The germline V gene has CDR1 MNHEY and CDR2 SVGAGI. The CDR3 sequence: CASRTQENTEAFF. DNA of the CDR3: TGTGCCAGCAGGACACAGGAAAACACTGAAGCTTTCTTT.

This clone appeared a few times. The rearrangement joins TRBV5-5 to TRBJ1-5; 8 nucleotides match TRBD1. The J segment lost 2 bases and the V segment lost 4 bases, leaving 5 bases of the junction unmatched. The CDR3 is 15 residues long. The V gene's germline CDR1 is SGHKS and CDR2 YYEKEE (reference sequence). Here the CDR3 DNA reads TGTGCCAGCAGCCTCGGACAGGGCCGCAATCAGCCCCAGCATTTT. Its protein product is CASSLGQGRNQPQHF. Full variable domain (rest looked up from reference TRBV5-5 and TRBJ1-5): DAGVTQSPTHLIKTRGQQVTLRCSPISGHKSVSWYQQVLGQGPQFIFQYYEKEERGRGNFPDRFSARQFPNYSSELNVNALLLGDSALYLCASSLGQGRNQPQHFGDGTRLSIL.

The chain carries TRBV28 and TRBJ2-4, with 7 bases matching TRBD1. CDR1 is MDHEN, CDR2 SYDVKM, per germline. The CDR3 covers 16 residues. The J segment lost 1 base and the V segment lost 2 bases, leaving 5 bases of the junction unmatched. The CDR3 DNA is TGTGCCAGCAGTTTAGGGACAGCTGGGGCCAAAAACATTCAGTACTTC. It translates to CASSLGTAGAKNIQYF.

The chain joins TRBV5-6 to TRBJ2-1; 13 positions agree with TRBD2. CDR1 SGHDT and CDR2 YYEEEE come from the germline V gene. The CDR3 is 18 amino acids. After removal of 2 bases from V and 4 bases from J, the junction contained 9 bases not matched to a gene. CDR3 sequence: CASSLYTGLAGPYNEQFF. In DNA form, the CDR3 reads TGTGCCAGCAGCTTATATACGGGACTAGCGGGGCCGTACAATGAGCAGTTCTTC.

The V and J genes are TRBV5-1 and TRBJ1-1; 7 bases line up with TRBD1. Germline V lookup: CDR1 SGHRS, CDR2 YFSETQ. Trimming cost V 2 bases and J 11 bases; bases outside gene matches: 6. The CDR3 loop spans 12 amino acids. CDR3 DNA sequence: TGCGCCAGCAGCTTTTACCAGGGGGAGGCTTTCTTT. Translated, it gives CASSFYQGEAFF.

The rearrangement links TRBV12-3 or TRBV12-4 to TRBJ1-4, with D unresolved. Trimming stripped 3 bases from V and 7 bases from J, with 9 bases between. This CDR3 comprises 13 residues. CDR3 loop: CASSFREGEKLFF. CDR3 nucleotides: TGTGCCAGCAGTTTCCGGGAGGGTGAAAAACTGTTTTTT.

The V gene is TRBV5-6, the J gene TRBJ2-3; 15 nucleotides align to TRBD2. CDR3 size: 15 residues. CDR1 SGHDT and CDR2 YYEEEE come from the germline V gene. Trimming at V came to 6 bases and at J to 3 bases, leaving 2 bases not matched to a gene. CDR3 amino acids: CASKGLAGGTDTQYF. CDR3 DNA: TGTGCCAGCAAAGGACTAGCGGGGGGGACAGATACGCAGTATTTT.

A few counts support this clone. The J gene is TRBJ1-4, the V gene TRBV5-1; 8 bases are shared with TRBD1. The CDR3 loop spans 16 amino acids. V lost 0 bases to trimming and J lost 8 bases; unmatched junction nucleotides: 9. The V gene's germline CDR1 is SGHRS and CDR2 YFSETQ. In DNA form, the CDR3 reads TGCGCCAGCAGCTTGGCGGGTCAGGGGGCCCTCGAAAAACTGTTTTTT. This translates into CASSLAGQGALEKLFF.

V and J are TRBV28 and TRBJ2-3; 10 bases align to TRBD2. Germline V lookup: CDR1 MDHEN, CDR2 SYDVKM. There are 19 residues in the CDR3. The V and J ends lost 4 bases and 5 bases, in that order; junction bases with no gene match: 18. CDR3 DNA: TGTGCCAGCAGTTCCCCGCGGCTAGCGGGAGAATTTGTAGGAGATACGCAGTATTTT. It translates to CASSSPRLAGEFVGDTQYF.

CDR3 amino acids: CASTLSLGGSSYNSPLHF. The CDR3 nucleotides read TGTGCCAGCACCCTTTCTTTGGGGGGAAGCTCCTATAATTCACCCCTCCACTTT. The chain joins TRBV28 to TRBJ1-6; TRBD1 might be the D (5 bases). Germline CDR1 MDHEN, CDR2 SYDVKM. V was shortened by 7 bases and J by 0 bases, with 19 bases between the two germline ends. The CDR3 has 18 amino acids.

This rearrangement joins TRBV29-1 to TRBJ2-1; no clear D. The germline V and J ends were trimmed by 3 bases and 5 bases, with 14 bases remaining between them. The CDR3 sequence is 14 residues long. Per germline, CDR1 SQVTM and CDR2 ANQGSEA. The CDR3 reads CSVDLGLGNNEQFF. The CDR3 DNA sequence: TGCAGCGTTGACCTAGGGCTTGGGAACAATGAGCAGTTCTTC.

V and J are TRBV7-2 and TRBJ2-1; D gene ambiguous. Trimming left V 3 bases short and J 6 bases short, with 9 bases between. Germline V gene data show CDR1 as SGHTA and CDR2 as FQGNSA. The CDR3 is made up of 13 amino acids. DNA of the CDR3: TGTGCCAGCAGCTTGGTAGCTGGCAATGAGCAGTTCTTC. Encoded protein: CASSLVAGNEQFF.

V usage is TRBV4-1 and J usage is TRBJ2-5; D is undetermined. V was cut by 2 bases and J by 4 bases, with 11 bases left in between. Germline lookup yields CDR1 MGHRA and CDR2 YSYEKL. This CDR3 is built from 14 residues. CDR3 sequence: CASSQKTVGETQYF. For the CDR3, the DNA is TGCGCCAGCAGCCAAAAAACAGTCGGAGAGACCCAGTACTTC.

This clone was detected only once. The chain carries TRBV19 and TRBJ2-2, with 11 bases lining up with TRBD2. J gave up 5 bases and V 9 bases, and 8 bases lay outside the gene matches. The V gene's germline CDR1 is LNHDA and CDR2 SQIVND (reference sequence). The CDR3 spans 15 residues. The chain's CDR3 is CASLTGTSGTGELFF. The CDR3 DNA reads as TGTGCCAGCCTCACGGGGACTAGCGGAACCGGGGAGCTGTTTTTT.

This chain uses TRBV29-1 with TRBJ2-3; no firm D call. Germline-derived CDR1 and CDR2 are SQVTM and ANQGSEA. The CDR3 has 11 residues. V dropped 7 bases and J dropped 3 bases, with 8 bases sitting between them. The CDR3 loop is CSGLKTDTQYF. CDR3 in DNA: TGCAGCGGGCTTAAGACAGATACGCAGTATTTT.

V is TRBV7-9 and J is TRBJ2-7, with 7 bases matching TRBD2. Germline V gene lookup returns CDR1 SEHNR and CDR2 FQNEAQ (reference sequence). The junction had 12 bases not matched to a gene; V was cut back by 4 bases and J by 0 bases. This CDR3 comprises 17 residues. The DNA of the CDR3 is TGTGCCAGCAGCTCTAGCGGTCAGTGGGTTCCCTCCTACGAGCAGTACTTC. It is translated as CASSSSGQWVPSYEQYF.

In its sample, this clone was seen once. The chain couples TRBV11-2 to TRBJ1-1; no definite D call. Germline V CDR1 and CDR2: SGHAT, FQNNGV. V lost 4 bases and J 5 bases, leaving 20 bases between the germline ends. The CDR3 spans 16 residues. CDR3 sequence: CASSWSSREMGTEAFF. In nucleotides, the CDR3 is TGTGCCAGCAGCTGGTCTAGTAGGGAGATGGGGACTGAAGCTTTCTTT.

V gene TRBV15 combines with J gene TRBJ2-1, with D unclear. The CDR3 loop spans 13 amino acids. V lost 4 bases and J 7 bases, leaving 11 bases between the germline ends. Germline V gene sequence: CDR1 LNHNV, CDR2 YYDKDF (reference sequence). CDR3 nucleotide sequence: TGTGCCACCAGCAAGTATGTGGCGAATGAGCAGTTCTTC. It yields the protein CATSKYVANEQFF.

The chain joins TRBV9 to TRBJ2-5; 8 bases map to TRBD2. V shed 4 bases and J 4 bases; nucleotides not matched to a gene: 9. Germline CDR1 is SGDLS and CDR2 is YYNGEE. The CDR3 has 15 amino acids. CDR3: CASSRIETSAETQYF. CDR3 nucleotide sequence: TGTGCCAGCAGCCGAATAGAGACTAGCGCAGAGACCCAGTACTTC.

This chain joins TRBV7-6 and TRBJ2-7; 9 bases line up with TRBD1. Trimming at V came to 5 bases and at J to 7 bases, leaving 9 bases not matched to a gene. Germline CDR1 SGHVS, CDR2 FNYEAQ. The CDR3 totals 14 residues. CDR3 in amino acids: CASSPGTGPREQYF. The CDR3 DNA reads TGTGCCAGCAGCCCCGGGACAGGGCCTCGGGAGCAGTACTTC.

V and J are TRBV9 and TRBJ2-7; D is unclear. CDR3 length equals 13 residues. Germline V gives CDR1 SGDLS, CDR2 YYNGEE. V dropped 1 base and J dropped 6 bases, with 11 bases sitting between them. The CDR3 sequence: CASSVFLDSEQYF. In nucleotides, the CDR3 is TGTGCCAGCAGCGTATTCTTAGATTCCGAGCAGTACTTC.

The V call is TRBV5-1, the J call TRBJ1-1; D unclear. The V end lost 1 base, the J end lost 1 base, and 8 bases lay between the germline ends. Germline values: CDR1 SGHRS, CDR2 YFSETQ. CDR3 length: 14 amino acids. The CDR3 DNA sequence: TGCGCCAGCAGCTTGCTGACTGGGAACACTGAAGCTTTCTTT. This sequence encodes CASSLLTGNTEAFF.

V and J are TRBV10-2 and TRBJ2-1, with TRBD2 matching 12 bases. The germline V gene encodes CDR1 WSHSY and CDR2 SAAADI. The CDR3 has 17 amino acids. Trimming cost V 6 bases and J 9 bases; bases outside gene matches: 15. The CDR3 protein is CASSEIRTSGKSGEQFF. DNA of the CDR3: TGCGCCAGCAGCGAGATCCGGACTAGCGGGAAGTCGGGTGAGCAGTTCTTC.